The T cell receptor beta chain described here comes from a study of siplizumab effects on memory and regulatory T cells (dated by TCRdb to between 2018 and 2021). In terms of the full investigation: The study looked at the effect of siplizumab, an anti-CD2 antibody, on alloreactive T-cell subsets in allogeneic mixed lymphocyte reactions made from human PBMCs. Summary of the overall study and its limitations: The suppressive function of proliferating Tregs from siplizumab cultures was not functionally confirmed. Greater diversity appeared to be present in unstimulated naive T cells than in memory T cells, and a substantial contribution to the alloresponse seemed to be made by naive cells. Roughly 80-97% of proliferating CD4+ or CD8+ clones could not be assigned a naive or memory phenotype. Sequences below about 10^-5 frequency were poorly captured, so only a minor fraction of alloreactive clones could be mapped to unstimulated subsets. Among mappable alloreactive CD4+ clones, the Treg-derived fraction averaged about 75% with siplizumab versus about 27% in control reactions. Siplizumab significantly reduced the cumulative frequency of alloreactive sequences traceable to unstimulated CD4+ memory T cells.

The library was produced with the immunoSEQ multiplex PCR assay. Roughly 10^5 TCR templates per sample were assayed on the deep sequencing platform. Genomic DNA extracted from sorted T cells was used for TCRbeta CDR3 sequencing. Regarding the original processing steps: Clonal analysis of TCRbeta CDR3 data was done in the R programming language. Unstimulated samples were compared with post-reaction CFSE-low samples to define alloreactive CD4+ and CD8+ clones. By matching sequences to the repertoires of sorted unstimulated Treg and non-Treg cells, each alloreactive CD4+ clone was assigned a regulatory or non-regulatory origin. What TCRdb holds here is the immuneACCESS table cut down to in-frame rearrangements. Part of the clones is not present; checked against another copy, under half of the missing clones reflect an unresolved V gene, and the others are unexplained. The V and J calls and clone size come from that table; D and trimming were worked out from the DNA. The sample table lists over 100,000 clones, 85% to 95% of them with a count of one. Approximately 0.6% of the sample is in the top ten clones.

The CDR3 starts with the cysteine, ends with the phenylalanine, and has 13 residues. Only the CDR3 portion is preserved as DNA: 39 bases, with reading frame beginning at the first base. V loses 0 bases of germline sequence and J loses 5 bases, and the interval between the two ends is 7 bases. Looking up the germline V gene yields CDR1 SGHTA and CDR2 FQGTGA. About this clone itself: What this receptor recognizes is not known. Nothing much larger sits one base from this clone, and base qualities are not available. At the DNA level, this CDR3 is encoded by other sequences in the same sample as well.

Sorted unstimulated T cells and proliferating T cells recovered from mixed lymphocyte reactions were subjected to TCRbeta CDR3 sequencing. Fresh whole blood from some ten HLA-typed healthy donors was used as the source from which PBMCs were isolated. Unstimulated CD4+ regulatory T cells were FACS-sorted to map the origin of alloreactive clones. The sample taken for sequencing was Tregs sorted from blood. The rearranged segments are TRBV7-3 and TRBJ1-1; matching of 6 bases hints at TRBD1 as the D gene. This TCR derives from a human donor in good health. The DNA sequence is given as TGTGCCAGCAGCTTAACGAGGGGGACTGAAGCTTTCTTT. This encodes CASSLTRGTEAFF.